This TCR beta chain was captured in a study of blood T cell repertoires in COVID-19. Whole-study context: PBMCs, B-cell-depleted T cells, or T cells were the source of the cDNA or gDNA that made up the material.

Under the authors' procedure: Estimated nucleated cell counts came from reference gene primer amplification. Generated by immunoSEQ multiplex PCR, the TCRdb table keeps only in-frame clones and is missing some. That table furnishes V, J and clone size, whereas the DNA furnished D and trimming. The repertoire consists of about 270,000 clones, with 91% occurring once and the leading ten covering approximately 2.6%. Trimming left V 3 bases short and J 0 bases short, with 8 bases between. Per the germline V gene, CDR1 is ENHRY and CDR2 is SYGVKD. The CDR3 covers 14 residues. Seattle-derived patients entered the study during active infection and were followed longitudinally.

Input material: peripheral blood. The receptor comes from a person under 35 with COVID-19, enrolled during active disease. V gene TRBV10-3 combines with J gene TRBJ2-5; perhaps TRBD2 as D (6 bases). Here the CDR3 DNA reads TGTGCCATCAGTGACGGGGGACACCAAGAGACCCAGTACTTC. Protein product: CAISDGGHQETQYF.